This T cell receptor (beta chain) was sequenced in a study of cytomegalovirus exposure and HLA in healthy donors. The V gene end was trimmed by 4 bases and the J gene end by 9 bases; junction bases not matched to a gene: 6. Germline V lookup: CDR1 MDHEN, CDR2 SYDVKM. The CDR3 extends over 15 amino acids. A multiplex PCR was run with 60 Vbeta primers and 13 Jbeta primers. Clones were sequenced by immunoSEQ multiplex PCR, and TCRdb holds only the in-frame ones, with some missing. The sample includes 150,000 or so clones, 70% to 80% of them seen just once. Points from the study as a whole: The only immune exposure information that was available was CMV serostatus. It was 160 or so TCR beta chains that were listed as cytomegalovirus-associated.

Notes on this clone: Its antigen is undetermined.

Source material: PBMCs. This chain connects TRBV28 to TRBJ2-1, with TRBD2 matching over 13 bases. The source of this sequence is a female donor in good health and CMV-seronegative. CDR3 DNA: TGTGCCAGCAGTTGGGGGACTAGCGGGATAGGTGAGCAGTTCTTC. It codes for CASSWGTSGIGEQFF.